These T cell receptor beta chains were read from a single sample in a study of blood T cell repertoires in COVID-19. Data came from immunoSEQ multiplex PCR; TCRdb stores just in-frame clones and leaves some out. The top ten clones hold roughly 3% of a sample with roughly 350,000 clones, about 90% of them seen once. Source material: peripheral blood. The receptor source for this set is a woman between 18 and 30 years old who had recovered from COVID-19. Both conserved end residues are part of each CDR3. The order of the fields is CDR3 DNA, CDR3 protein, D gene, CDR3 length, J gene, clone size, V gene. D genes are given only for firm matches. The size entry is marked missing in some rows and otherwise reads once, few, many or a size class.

CDR3 DNA: TGTGCCAGCAGTGGTACTAGGACAGTCAATGAGCAGTTCTTC
CDR3 protein: CASSGTRTVNEQFF
D gene: .
CDR3 length: 14
J gene: TRBJ2-1
clone size: .
V gene: TRBV2

CDR3 DNA: TGTGCCACCAGCAGAGGAGGTTCTGGAAACACCATATATTTT
CDR3 protein: CATSRGGSGNTIYF
D gene: .
CDR3 length: 14
J gene: TRBJ1-3
clone size: once
V gene: TRBV15

CDR3 DNA: TGTGCCAGCAGCTTAGAAGGGACAGGGGTCAATGAGCAGTTCTTC
CDR3 protein: CASSLEGTGVNEQFF
D gene: TRBD1
CDR3 length: 15
J gene: TRBJ2-1
clone size: .
V gene: TRBV7-2

CDR3 DNA: TGTGCCAGCAGCGGCTCCGGGACAGGGTATGGCTACACCTTC
CDR3 protein: CASSGSGTGYGYTF
D gene: TRBD1
CDR3 length: 14
J gene: TRBJ1-2
clone size: .
V gene: TRBV7-9

CDR3 DNA: TGTGCCACCAGTGATACCTCCCCGGGACAGAACTATGGCTACACCTTC
CDR3 protein: CATSDTSPGQNYGYTF
D gene: TRBD1
CDR3 length: 16
J gene: TRBJ1-2
clone size: .
V gene: TRBV24-1

CDR3 DNA: TGTGCCAGCAGCTTGAGTGCGGGAGGGCGGTACACCGGGGAGCTGTTTTTT
CDR3 protein: CASSLSAGGRYTGELFF
D gene: TRBD2
CDR3 length: 17
J gene: TRBJ2-2
clone size: .
V gene: TRBV5-8

CDR3 DNA: TGTGCCAGTAGAGCCACCTCCTTTAATGAGCAGTTCTTC
CDR3 protein: CASRATSFNEQFF
D gene: .
CDR3 length: 13
J gene: TRBJ2-1
clone size: .
V gene: TRBV19

CDR3 DNA: TGTGCCAGCAGCTTGACTGGCGATACGCAGTATTTT
CDR3 protein: CASSLTGDTQYF
D gene: .
CDR3 length: 12
J gene: TRBJ2-3
clone size: .
V gene: TRBV7-9

CDR3 DNA: TGTGCCAGTAGTAAACGACAGGGGAGCTCCTACAATGAGCAGTTCTTC
CDR3 protein: CASSKRQGSSYNEQFF
D gene: TRBD1
CDR3 length: 16
J gene: TRBJ2-1
clone size: .
V gene: TRBV19

CDR3 DNA: TGTGCCTGGAGTGGCTGGACTAGCGGGACCGGGGAGCTGTTTTTT
CDR3 protein: CAWSGWTSGTGELFF
D gene: TRBD2
CDR3 length: 15
J gene: TRBJ2-2
clone size: once
V gene: TRBV30

CDR3 DNA: TGTGCCAGCAGTTTTCCTGGTGGCGGGGCGAACACCGGGGAGCTGTTTTTT
CDR3 protein: CASSFPGGGANTGELFF
D gene: .
CDR3 length: 17
J gene: TRBJ2-2
clone size: .
V gene: TRBV11-3

CDR3 DNA: TGTGCCAGCAGCGGGTACAATGAGCAGTTCTTC
CDR3 protein: CASSGYNEQFF
D gene: .
CDR3 length: 11
J gene: TRBJ2-1
clone size: .
V gene: TRBV27

CDR3 DNA: TGTGCCAGCACGGGAAGGGACAGGGTATCAGATACGCAGTATTTT
CDR3 protein: CASTGRDRVSDTQYF
D gene: .
CDR3 length: 15
J gene: TRBJ2-3
clone size: .
V gene: TRBV21-1

CDR3 DNA: TGTGCCATCAGTGAGGGGACAGTTAGCAATCAGCCCCAGCATTTT
CDR3 protein: CAISEGTVSNQPQHF
D gene: TRBD1
CDR3 length: 15
J gene: TRBJ1-5
clone size: .
V gene: TRBV10-3

CDR3 DNA: TGCGCCAGCACTAACGGGAGCACAGATACGCAGTATTTT
CDR3 protein: CASTNGSTDTQYF
D gene: .
CDR3 length: 13
J gene: TRBJ2-3
clone size: .
V gene: TRBV5-1

CDR3 DNA: TGTGCCAGCAGCGCCTTGGGGGGTCATTGGGCTAGCGTTCAAGAGACCCAGTACTTC
CDR3 protein: CASSALGGHWASVQETQYF
D gene: .
CDR3 length: 19
J gene: TRBJ2-5
clone size: .
V gene: TRBV9

CDR3 DNA: TGTGCCAGCAGTTCGGGGATTTGGAATGGATATGGCTACACCTTC
CDR3 protein: CASSSGIWNGYGYTF
D gene: .
CDR3 length: 15
J gene: TRBJ1-2
clone size: .
V gene: TRBV5-6

CDR3 DNA: TGTGCCAGCAGCCGCAAACGCCCGGGACTAGCAAGAGAGACCCAGTACTTC
CDR3 protein: CASSRKRPGLARETQYF
D gene: .
CDR3 length: 17
J gene: TRBJ2-5
clone size: .
V gene: TRBV21-1

CDR3 DNA: TGTGCCACCTCCCCCGGGAACACCGGGGAGCTGTTTTTT
CDR3 protein: CATSPGNTGELFF
D gene: .
CDR3 length: 13
J gene: TRBJ2-2
clone size: .
V gene: TRBV6-4

CDR3 DNA: TGTGCCAGCTCACCATCTTTCCTAGCGGCCCCCCGGTACAATGAGCAGTTCTTC
CDR3 protein: CASSPSFLAAPRYNEQFF
D gene: TRBD2
CDR3 length: 18
J gene: TRBJ2-1
clone size: .
V gene: TRBV18

CDR3 DNA: TGTGCCAGCAGTTCCGAGGGGCGGGGAGGCTACACCTTC
CDR3 protein: CASSSEGRGGYTF
D gene: .
CDR3 length: 13
J gene: TRBJ1-2
clone size: few
V gene: TRBV27

CDR3 DNA: TGTGCCACCTGGACTAGCGGGAGTACCAATGAGCAGTTCTTC
CDR3 protein: CATWTSGSTNEQFF
D gene: TRBD2
CDR3 length: 14
J gene: TRBJ2-1
clone size: .
V gene: TRBV10-3

CDR3 DNA: TGTGCCAGCAGTGAACGGGTAAATCAGCCCCAGCATTTT
CDR3 protein: CASSERVNQPQHF
D gene: .
CDR3 length: 13
J gene: TRBJ1-5
clone size: .
V gene: TRBV6-1